This TCR beta chain was captured in a study of T-cell memory formation after mild COVID-19. Barcoded TCR alpha and TCR beta cDNA libraries with UMIs came from 5'RACE using constant-segment primers. One entry per CDR3 protein, called by TCRdb with MiXCR from the 5' RACE reads. In the table there are a few hundred thousand distinct CDR3 sequences, roughly 19% of which are singletons. Whole-study results and caveats: Contracting clones from day 15 to 85 had balanced CD4/CD8; later expanders favoured CD4+.

With respect to this clonotype: Its antigen is unknown.

This CDR3 has 15 amino acids. Germline trimming cut 4 bases from V and 6 bases from J; bases unmatched to any gene: 9. Germline CDR1 is SGHRS and CDR2 is YFSETQ. The chain carries TRBV5-1 and TRBJ2-2, with TRBD1 matching 7 bases. This receptor was taken from a young man who had mild COVID-19 (a few samples of this study predate the infection). Cell type and time point are not known. The specimen was PBMCs or a T cell subset sorted from them (not recorded which). The CDR3 bases are TGCGCCAGCAGCCCATCAACAGGGGAAGCCGGGGAGCTGTTTTTT. Protein product: CASSPSTGEAGELFF.